What follows are 20 T cell receptor beta chains derived from one specimen sequenced in a study of shared clonotypes between healthy human individuals. Some clones are missing from TCRdb's copy, which holds only in-frame ones; the method was immunoSEQ multiplex PCR. The sample includes about 2 million clones, about 95% of them seen just once. Naivety among CD8 cells was defined by CD45RO negativity and positive CCR7 selection, thereby excluding terminally differentiated effector memory CD45RA+ cells. Material: naive CD8+ T cells sorted from blood. Source of these receptors: a man between 18 and 35 years old in good health.

A note on this clone: Other nucleotide sequences from this sample produce the same CDR3. The chain links TRBV9 to TRBJ2-7, with D possibly TRBD2 on 5 matching bases. This CDR3 comprises 14 residues. Trimming took 0 bases from V and 2 from J, leaving 9 bases between them. Germline V gene data show CDR1 as SGDLS and CDR2 as YYNGEE. DNA for the CDR3: TGTGCCAGCAGCGTAGGCGGGCAGGCCTACGAGCAGTACTTC. Amino acid sequence: CASSVGGQAYEQYF.

This chain joins TRBV28 and TRBJ1-2, with D hard to call. The length of the CDR3 is 17 residues. The germline V gene encodes CDR1 MDHEN and CDR2 SYDVKM. V was clipped by 5 bases and J by 6 bases, with 25 bases between them. Here the CDR3 DNA reads TGTGCCAGCAGTCCCCACGATTTCTCAGCCCCCACTAATGGCTACACCTTC. Amino acid sequence: CASSPHDFSAPTNGYTF.

In regard to this clone: This same CDR3 is encoded by further DNA sequences in the sample. The chain employs TRBV27 and TRBJ1-4; D call uncertain. This CDR3 comprises 14 residues. Trimming removed 3 bases at V and 2 bases at J, with 7 bases between. Germline V lookup: CDR1 MNHEY, CDR2 SMNVEV (reference sequence). The CDR3 DNA is TGTGCCAGCAGTTTTAGTGGGACTAATGAAAAACTGTTTTTT. It specifies CASSFSGTNEKLFF.

The V call is TRBV4-3, the J call TRBJ1-5, with 7 positions matching TRBD1. Germline values: CDR1 LGHNA, CDR2 YSLEER. The CDR3 extends over 13 amino acids. Germline trimming cut 5 bases from V and 6 bases from J; bases unmatched to any gene: 4. The DNA for the CDR3 is TGCGCCAGCAGCTCCTACAGGGGTCAGCCCCAGCATTTT. Its translation: CASSSYRGQPQHF.

The chain uses TRBV28 and TRBJ2-7; the D gene is possibly TRBD1 (6 bases). V was cut by 5 bases and J by 6 bases, with 14 bases left in between. The CDR3 is made up of 13 amino acids. Germline CDR1 and CDR2: MDHEN and SYDVKM. The CDR3 here is CASSPTGTGEQYF. The CDR3, as DNA: TGTGCCAGCAGTCCAACAGGGACGGGCGAGCAGTACTTC. Combining the CDR3 with reference TRBV28 and TRBJ2-7 gives the whole variable domain DVKVTQSSRYLVKRTGEKVFLECVQDMDHENMFWYRQDPGLGLRLIYFSYDVKMKEKGDIPEGYSVSREKKERFSLILESASTNQTSMYLCASSPTGTGEQYFGPGTRLTVT.

Notes on this clone: Other nucleotide sequences from this sample produce the same CDR3. The rearrangement joins TRBV6-5 to TRBJ1-1; D is perhaps TRBD1 (6 bases). Trimming stripped 2 bases from V and 1 base from J, with 8 bases between. The CDR3 has 14 amino acids. Germline CDR1 MNHEY, CDR2 SVGAGI. The CDR3 bases are TGTGCCAGCAGTTACGGGGGCCCGAACACTGAAGCTTTCTTT. Translating gives CASSYGGPNTEAFF.

This rearrangement joins TRBV5-1 to TRBJ2-7; perhaps TRBD2 as D (7 bases). V lost 5 bases, J lost 2 bases, and 17 bases lay in between. The CDR3 extends over 15 amino acids. Germline V gene lookup returns CDR1 SGHRS and CDR2 YFSETQ. CDR3 coding DNA: TGCGCCAGCAGGCAATCCGCGGGGGCAACCTACGAGCAGTACTTC. Translating it yields CASRQSAGATYEQYF.

The CDR3 here is CASSQSGQTTGELFF. In DNA form, the CDR3 reads TGTGCCAGCAGCCAGTCGGGACAGACAACCGGGGAGCTGTTTTTT. This chain links TRBV7-9 with TRBJ2-2; 7 bases align to TRBD1. The CDR3 extends over 15 amino acids. Germline V gene sequence: CDR1 SEHNR, CDR2 FQNEAQ (reference sequence). J was trimmed by 5 bases and V by 5 bases; bases with no gene match: 8.

The V call is TRBV7-6, the J call TRBJ2-7; D unresolved. The germline V gene has CDR1 SGHVS and CDR2 FNYEAQ. Trimming pared 1 base from V and 5 bases from J, leaving 12 bases between. The CDR3 is 14 amino acids. The CDR3 sequence is CASSLGNPFHEQYF. The CDR3 nucleotides read TGTGCCAGCAGCTTAGGGAACCCGTTCCACGAGCAGTACTTC.

About this clone: The same CDR3 is also encoded by other DNA sequences in this sample. The rearrangement uses TRBV6-5 and TRBJ1-1; D is unresolved. CDR1 and CDR2 (germline): MNHEY, SVGAGI. Trimming cost V 6 bases and J 2 bases, with 7 bases left between them. The CDR3 is 12 amino acids. For the CDR3, the DNA is TGTGCCAGCAGGGACGGAAACACTGAAGCTTTCTTT. Amino acids: CASRDGNTEAFF.

The rearrangement links TRBV30 to TRBJ2-3; TRBD1 matches at 7 bases. Germline CDR1 reads GTSNPN; CDR2 reads SVGIG (reference sequence). CDR3 length equals 15 residues. J was trimmed by 0 bases and V by 3 bases; bases with no gene match: 6. The CDR3 sequence is CAWSEGTASTDTQYF. As DNA, the CDR3 is TGTGCCTGGAGCGAAGGGACAGCTAGCACAGATACGCAGTATTTT.

The chain couples TRBV4-3 to TRBJ1-1, with D unresolved. Per the germline V gene, CDR1 is LGHNA and CDR2 is YSLEER. V gave up 1 base and J gave up 1 base, with 10 bases separating them. The CDR3 consists of 15 residues. The CDR3 region has the DNA TGCGCCAGCAGCCAAGGGGAGGGTGAGAACACTGAAGCTTTCTTT. Protein sequence: CASSQGEGENTEAFF.

V is TRBV7-9 and J is TRBJ2-3; 8 bases map to TRBD2. The J segment lost 2 bases and the V segment lost 5 bases, leaving 9 bases of the junction unmatched. The CDR3 length is 16 residues. Germline V CDR1 and CDR2: SEHNR, FQNEAQ (reference sequence). The CDR3 spells CASSNSLAGYTDTQYF. The CDR3 nucleotides read TGTGCCAGCAGCAATAGCTTAGCGGGATACACAGATACGCAGTATTTT.

About this clone itself: Within the sample, other DNA sequences also encode this same CDR3. The V gene is TRBV5-6, the J gene TRBJ2-7, with D tentatively TRBD2 (6 bases). This CDR3 spans 14 amino acids. The V gene lost 3 bases and the J gene lost 0 bases, with 10 bases spanning the gap. CDR1 is SGHDT, CDR2 YYEEEE, per germline. In DNA, the CDR3 is TGTGCCAGCAGCTGGGGGGATAGCTCCTACGAGCAGTACTTC. Protein product: CASSWGDSSYEQYF.

The sample holds one count of this clone. The V gene is TRBV27, the J gene TRBJ1-4, with a possible D match to TRBD1 (5 bases). Germline loops: CDR1 MNHEY, CDR2 SMNVEV (reference sequence). This CDR3 contains 18 residues. Between the trimmed V and J ends, which lost 1 base and 7 bases, there was a span of 22 bases. CDR3 DNA sequence: TGTGCCAGCAGTTTATTGGGCCAGGGCGGTGCCATAGGTGAAAAACTGTTTTTT. This codes for CASSLLGQGGAIGEKLFF.

With respect to this clone: A much larger clone is a single base away; this may be a read error. Distinct nucleotide sequences in the sample also encode this CDR3. The CDR3, as DNA: TGTGCCAGCAGCGTAGGTGGCGACACTGAAGCTTTCTTT. It specifies CASSVGGDTEAFF. The rearrangement links TRBV9 to TRBJ1-1; D is ambiguous. Germline V gene lookup returns CDR1 SGDLS and CDR2 YYNGEE. This CDR3 region has 13 residues. V lost 0 bases, J lost 3 bases, and 6 bases lay in between.

The rearrangement joins TRBV19 to TRBJ2-2; D possibly uses TRBD1 or TRBD2 (5 bases each). The CDR3 has 14 residues. Trimming took off 6 bases at V and 6 bases at J, with 14 bases between the two ends. CDR1 and CDR2 (germline): LNHDA, SQIVND (reference sequence). In nucleotides, the CDR3 is TGTGCCAGTAGGTGGGACGCCGGGGCCGGGGAGCTGTTTTTT. Protein product: CASRWDAGAGELFF.

The chain carries TRBV6-5 and TRBJ2-3, with unresolved D. V dropped 7 bases and J dropped 0 bases, with 14 bases sitting between them. Germline V gives CDR1 MNHEY, CDR2 SVGAGI. The CDR3 loop spans 15 amino acids. The CDR3 region is CASTASSYSTDTQYF. The CDR3 DNA reads as TGTGCCAGCACGGCATCCTCCTATAGCACAGATACGCAGTATTTT.

The sample holds one count of this clone. In DNA form, the CDR3 reads TGTGCCAGCAGCTTGGCCATGGAGGGCGGGGCCTACGAGCAGTACTTC. Its protein is CASSLAMEGGAYEQYF. V is TRBV5-6 and J is TRBJ2-7, with D perhaps TRBD2 (6 bases). CDR1 is SGHDT, CDR2 YYEEEE, per germline. CDR3 length: 16 residues. Trimming removed 0 bases from V and 2 bases from J, with 15 bases in between.

The genes are TRBV6-1 and TRBJ2-7, with D possibly matching TRBD2 (6 bases). This CDR3 comprises 15 residues. CDR1 MNHNS and CDR2 SASEGT come from the germline V gene. Trimming stripped 4 bases from V and 4 bases from J, with 17 bases between. In nucleotides, the CDR3 is TGTGCCAGCAGTGGGGTGAGGGAAGCGGGTTACGAGCAGTACTTC. Translated, it gives CASSGVREAGYEQYF.